This T cell receptor (beta chain) is from a study of blood T cell repertoires in COVID-19. Background on the study: Specimens from acute and convalescent COVID-19 originated in the United States, Italy and Spain. Nucleic acid was either cDNA or gDNA, and it came from T cells, B-cell-depleted T cells, or PBMCs.

CDR3 size: 14 residues. V shed 3 bases, J shed 5 bases, and the junction held 2 bases outside the gene matches. CDR1 and CDR2 (germline): KGHSH, LQKENI. How the authors handled the data: Estimation of nucleated cell counts was performed using reference gene primer amplification. The repertoire was sequenced with immunoSEQ multiplex PCR; TCRdb's copy has only in-frame clones and lacks some. V, J and clone size are taken as reported in that table, and D and trimming were inferred from the DNA itself. The table shows roughly 120,000 clones, with 55% to 75% occurring only once. The specimen sequenced was peripheral blood. The clonotype originates from a human donor with acute or convalescent COVID-19. The donor label of this sample is uncertain. The chain joins TRBV18 to TRBJ2-5, with 11 bases identical to TRBD2. The CDR3 region has the DNA TGTGCCAGCTCACCGACTAGCGGGGTTGAGACCCAGTACTTC. Amino acids: CASSPTSGVETQYF.